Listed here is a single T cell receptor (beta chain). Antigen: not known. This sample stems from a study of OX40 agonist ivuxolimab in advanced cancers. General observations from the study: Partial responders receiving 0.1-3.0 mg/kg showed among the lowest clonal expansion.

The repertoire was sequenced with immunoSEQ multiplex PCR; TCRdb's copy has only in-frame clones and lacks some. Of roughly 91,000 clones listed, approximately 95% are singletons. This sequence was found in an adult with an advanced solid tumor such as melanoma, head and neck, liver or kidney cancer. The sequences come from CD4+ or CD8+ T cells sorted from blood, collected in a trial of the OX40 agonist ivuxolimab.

CDR3 region: CASSQGTGRITEAFF. CDR3 DNA: TGTGCCAGCAGCCAAGGGACAGGGAGGATCACTGAAGCTTTCTTT. The chain carries TRBV7-9 and TRBJ1-1, with 9 nucleotides matching TRBD1. The germline CDR1 and CDR2 sequences are SEHNR and FQNEAQ (reference sequence). Trimming cost V 5 bases and J 4 bases; bases outside gene matches: 8. This CDR3 region has 15 residues.